The 23 T cell receptor beta chains in this list originate from one sample, sequenced in a study of blood T cell repertoires in COVID-19. TCRdb's copy holds only in-frame clones and misses some; the assay was immunoSEQ multiplex PCR. Altogether 120,000 to 150,000 clones are present, 84% being singletons, with the ten largest covering approximately 3%. The sequenced sample was PBMCs or T cells enriched from blood (not recorded which). The receptor set was obtained from a woman aged 45 to 65 with acute COVID-19.

V gene TRBV18 combines with J gene TRBJ1-2; the D gene is possibly TRBD1 (6 bases). The CDR3 is 14 residues long. CDR1 is KGHSH, CDR2 LQKENI, per germline. V shed 6 bases and J shed 3 bases, with 14 bases lying between them. The CDR3 is CASSTQGLDYGYTF. CDR3 nucleotides: TGTGCCAGCTCCACCCAGGGGCTAGACTATGGCTACACCTTC. Filled out from reference TRBV18 and TRBJ1-2, the complete variable domain reads NAGVMQNPRHLVRRRGQEARLRCSPMKGHSHVYWYRQLPEEGLKFMVYLQKENIIDESGMPKERFSAEFPKEGPSILRIQQVVRGDSAAYFCASSTQGLDYGYTFGSGTRLTVV.

The chain's CDR3 is CASSLERQASTEAFF. CDR3 coding DNA: TGCGCCAGCAGCTTGGAAAGACAGGCTAGCACTGAAGCTTTCTTT. The chain joins TRBV5-1 to TRBJ1-1; possibly TRBD1 for D (6 bases). V was cut by 0 bases and J by 4 bases, with 13 bases left in between. CDR3 length equals 15 residues. Looked up from germline, CDR1 is SGHRS and CDR2 is YFSETQ.

This sequence joins TRBV3-1 (or the pseudogene TRBV3-2) and TRBJ1-5, with 10 bases matching TRBD1. The germline V gene has CDR1 LGHDT and CDR2 YNNKEL (reference sequence). V gave up 4 bases and J gave up 7 bases; unmatched junction bases: 4. The CDR3 has 14 amino acids. CDR3 region: CASSLGTGEQPQHF. CDR3 bases: TGTGCCAGCAGCCTAGGGACAGGGGAGCAGCCCCAGCATTTT.

The chain uses TRBV12-3 or TRBV12-4 and TRBJ1-1; maybe TRBD1 (5 bases). Trimming removed 6 bases at V and 1 base at J, with 9 bases between. The CDR3 consists of 13 residues. The CDR3 sequence: CASSRQQNTEAFF. The CDR3 DNA reads TGTGCCAGCAGCAGACAGCAGAACACTGAAGCTTTCTTT.

The chain employs TRBV7-8 and TRBJ2-3; 12 bases fit TRBD2. The CDR3 contains 18 residues. J lost 1 base, V lost 5 bases, and 10 bases had no gene match. CDR1 is SGHVS and CDR2 is FQNEAQ in the germline V gene. The CDR3 bases are TGTGCCAGCAGCACCCCGGCTAGCGGGAGGGGGCGCACAGATACGCAGTATTTT. Encoded protein: CASSTPASGRGRTDTQYF.

This clone was recorded once. The CDR3 is CASSFGGWGDQYF. In nucleotides, the CDR3 is TGTGCCAGCAGTTTTGGAGGGTGGGGGGACCAGTACTTC. The rearrangement joins TRBV12-3 or TRBV12-4 to TRBJ2-5, with D perhaps TRBD2 (6 bases). Trimming stripped 3 bases from V and 10 bases from J, with 15 bases between. There are 13 residues in the CDR3.

The V and J genes are TRBV14 and TRBJ2-3; D remains ambiguous. V was trimmed by 4 bases and J by 0 bases, leaving 8 bases between them. Germline CDR1 reads SGHDN; CDR2 reads FVKESK. The CDR3 consists of 14 residues. Written as DNA, the CDR3 is TGTGCCAGCAGCCTTCTAATTAGCACAGATACGCAGTATTTT. Its translation: CASSLLISTDTQYF.

This chain uses TRBV25-1 with TRBJ2-3, with D possibly TRBD1 on 5 matching bases. Trimming pared 5 bases from V and 6 bases from J, leaving 18 bases between. Germline V gene sequence: CDR1 MGHDK, CDR2 SYGVNS. This CDR3 comprises 15 residues. The CDR3 region is CASSLGRQGEDTQYF. The DNA for the CDR3 is TGTGCCAGCAGTCTCGGGCGGCAGGGTGAGGATACGCAGTATTTT.

The rearrangement uses TRBV19 and TRBJ2-2; 9 nucleotides agree with TRBD1. CDR1 LNHDA and CDR2 SQIVND come from the germline V gene (reference sequence). The CDR3 length is 15 residues. V lost 7 bases, J lost 5 bases, and 8 bases stayed unmatched. The CDR3 protein is CASIRGTGLTGELFF. CDR3 nucleotides: TGTGCCAGTATCCGTGGGACAGGGCTAACCGGGGAGCTGTTTTTT.

This chain connects TRBV3-1 (or the pseudogene TRBV3-2) to TRBJ2-3; no definite D call. V dropped 4 bases and J dropped 1 base, with 6 bases sitting between them. This CDR3 is 13 amino acids long. Germline CDR1 and CDR2: LGHDT and YNNKEL (reference sequence). CDR3 amino acids: CASSPSGTDTQYF. The CDR3 DNA reads as TGTGCCAGCAGCCCGAGTGGCACAGATACGCAGTATTTT.

The rearrangement links TRBV7-9 to TRBJ1-2; D not certain. Germline loops: CDR1 SEHNR, CDR2 FQNEAQ (reference sequence). The CDR3 extends over 16 amino acids. The V and J ends lost 3 bases and 6 bases respectively, with 20 bases between them. The CDR3 DNA sequence: TGTGCCAGCAGCTTCCCCTCCCCCGAGGCAGACCATGGCTACACCTTC. Its protein is CASSFPSPEADHGYTF.

CDR3 sequence: CASSRSPSGLTGELFF. CDR3 sequence (DNA): TGTGCCAGCAGCCGAAGCCCTAGCGGCCTCACCGGGGAGCTGTTTTTT. V is TRBV5-4 and J is TRBJ2-2; TRBD2 matches 7 bases. Unmatched junction bases numbered 10, after V lost 4 bases and J lost 4 bases. Germline V gene lookup returns CDR1 SGHNT and CDR2 YYREEE (reference sequence). CDR3 length: 16 residues.

In its sample, this clone was seen once. V gene TRBV3-1 (or the pseudogene TRBV3-2) combines with J gene TRBJ2-1; 12 bases are shared with TRBD2. Germline CDR1 is LGHDT and CDR2 is YNNKEL (reference sequence). V gave up 2 bases and J gave up 8 bases; unmatched junction bases: 7. This CDR3 is 16 amino acids long. CDR3 sequence (DNA): TGTGCCAGCAGCCAATCCCTAGCGGGAGGGGGCGATGAGCAGTTCTTC. This sequence encodes CASSQSLAGGGDEQFF.

The CDR3 is CASSVGAGAYNEQFF. In DNA form, the CDR3 reads TGTGCCAGCAGCGTAGGAGCGGGGGCATACAATGAGCAGTTCTTC. V usage is TRBV9 and J usage is TRBJ2-1; 8 positions agree with TRBD2. V trimming: 0 bases; J trimming: 4 bases; junction bases outside the gene matches: 3. This CDR3 is built from 15 residues. Germline CDR1 and CDR2: SGDLS and YYNGEE.

The chain links TRBV19 to TRBJ2-3; 10 bases agree with TRBD2. The ends lost 6 bases at V and 6 bases at J; junction bases unmatched: 12. CDR3 length equals 16 residues. The germline V gene encodes CDR1 LNHDA and CDR2 SQIVND (reference sequence). CDR3 in amino acids: CASSGTTSGLGDTQYF. In DNA, the CDR3 is TGTGCCAGTAGCGGAACGACTAGCGGGTTAGGTGATACGCAGTATTTT.

The chain recombines TRBV6-5 with TRBJ2-2, with 9 bases fitting TRBD1. V shed 3 bases and J 6 bases; nucleotides not matched to a gene: 8. This CDR3 has 16 amino acids. CDR1 is MNHEY and CDR2 is SVGAGI in the germline V gene. The CDR3 protein is CASSYMGQGGPGELFF. The CDR3 DNA is TGTGCCAGCAGTTATATGGGACAGGGTGGTCCCGGGGAGCTGTTTTTT.

The chain links TRBV5-1 to TRBJ2-1, with a possible D match to TRBD2 (5 bases). Trimming cost V 4 bases and J 0 bases, with 14 bases left between them. The CDR3 consists of 16 residues. The germline gives CDR1 SGHRS, CDR2 YFSETQ. The chain's CDR3 is CASSPRTGSSYNEQFF. DNA for the CDR3: TGCGCCAGCAGCCCTAGGACTGGCAGCTCCTACAATGAGCAGTTCTTC.

The rearrangement joins TRBV5-1 to TRBJ1-6; 9 bases fit TRBD1. This CDR3 has 15 residues. Per the germline V gene, CDR1 is SGHRS and CDR2 is YFSETQ. Trimming took 4 bases from V and 9 from J; bases not matched to a gene: 8. The CDR3, as DNA: TGCGCCAGCAGCATCTCCGGGACAGGGACTTCACCCCTCCACTTT. Translation: CASSISGTGTSPLHF. Using reference TRBV5-1 and TRBJ1-6 for the parts outside the CDR3, the full variable domain is KAGVTQTPRYLIKTRGQQVTLSCSPISGHRSVSWYQQTPGQGLQFLFEYFSETQRNKGNFPGRFSGRQFSNSRSEMNVSTLELGDSALYLCASSISGTGTSPLHFGNGTRLTVT.

The J gene is TRBJ1-1, the V gene TRBV19; no reliable D call. The germline V gene encodes CDR1 LNHDA and CDR2 SQIVND (reference sequence). The CDR3 is made up of 14 amino acids. Trimming removed 5 bases at V and 5 bases at J, with 15 bases between. In DNA form, the CDR3 reads TGTGCCAGTAGTGAGGTCTCCCTGAGGACTGAAGCTTTCTTT. Its protein product is CASSEVSLRTEAFF.

The V call is TRBV5-1, the J call TRBJ1-2; the match to TRBD1 covers 8 bases. The CDR3 is made up of 14 amino acids. V was pared by 2 bases and J by 6 bases, with 6 bases of the junction left unmatched. Germline CDR1 and CDR2: SGHRS and YFSETQ. CDR3 sequence: CASSFPDRGDGYTF. CDR3 in DNA: TGCGCCAGCAGCTTCCCCGACAGGGGTGATGGCTACACCTTC.

This chain links TRBV5-1 with TRBJ1-1; 7 bases match TRBD1. Germline V gives CDR1 SGHRS, CDR2 YFSETQ. With 4 bases clipped from V and 0 bases from J, the junction kept 15 bases outside the gene matches. The CDR3 is made up of 18 amino acids. DNA for the CDR3: TGCGCCAGCAGCCCCTTTGACAGGGCGACCGACTTGAACACTGAAGCTTTCTTT. It codes for CASSPFDRATDLNTEAFF.

This chain links TRBV18 with TRBJ2-5; maybe TRBD1 (6 bases). V gave up 5 bases and J gave up 4 bases, with 14 bases separating them. Germline V gene sequence: CDR1 KGHSH, CDR2 LQKENI. The CDR3 extends over 14 amino acids. CDR3 nucleotides: TGTGCCAGCTCAACTGGGACAATACCAGAGACCCAGTACTTC. It specifies CASSTGTIPETQYF.

There are a few counts of this clone. The chain uses TRBV5-4 and TRBJ2-7, with a possible D match to TRBD2 (6 bases). This CDR3 spans 13 amino acids. V dropped 4 bases and J dropped 9 bases, with 17 bases sitting between them. Germline CDR1 and CDR2: SGHNT and YYREEE (reference sequence). The chain's CDR3 is CASSLPGRTSQYF. The CDR3 DNA is TGTGCCAGCAGCCTTCCAGGGAGGACGTCGCAGTACTTC.